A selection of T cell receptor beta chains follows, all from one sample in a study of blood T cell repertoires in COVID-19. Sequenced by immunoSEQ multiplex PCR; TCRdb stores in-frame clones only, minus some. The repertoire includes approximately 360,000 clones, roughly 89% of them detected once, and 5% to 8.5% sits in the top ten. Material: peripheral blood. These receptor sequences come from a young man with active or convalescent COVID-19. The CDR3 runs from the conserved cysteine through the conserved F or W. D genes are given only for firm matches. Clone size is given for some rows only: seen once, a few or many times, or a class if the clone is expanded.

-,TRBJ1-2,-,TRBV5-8,TGTGCCAGCAGCTTGTCGGGAGGGCCCAACTATGGCTACACCTTC,CASSLSGGPNYGYTF
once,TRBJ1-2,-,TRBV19,TGTGCCACCCAATGGCGGGCTGGCTACACCTTC,CATQWRAGYTF
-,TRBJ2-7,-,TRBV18,TGTGCCAGCTCACCAATGAGGGATTCGGACGAGCAGTACTTC,CASSPMRDSDEQYF
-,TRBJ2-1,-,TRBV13,TGTGCCAGCAGCTTGGGCAGGGTCTATTATGAGCAGTTCTTC,CASSLGRVYYEQFF
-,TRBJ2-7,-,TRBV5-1,TGCGCCAGCAGCTTGGTGCCTAGCGAAACCTACGAGCAGTACTTC,CASSLVPSETYEQYF
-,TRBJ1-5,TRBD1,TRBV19,TGTGCCAGTAGTATAGGTCGGCAGTGGACAGGCCGTACGCAACATTTT,CASSIGRQWTGRTQHF
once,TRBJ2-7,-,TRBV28,TGTGCCAGCAGTCAGGGTCGGGACGAGCAGTACTTC,CASSQGRDEQYF
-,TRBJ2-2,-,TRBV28,TGTGCCAGCAGTTTATCAGCCTTGGGCGTGAGCACCGGGGAGCTGTTTTTT,CASSLSALGVSTGELFF
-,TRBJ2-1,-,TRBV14,TGTGCCAGCAGCCAAGAAGGGGGGGCAGGTGAGCAGTTCTTC,CASSQEGGAGEQFF
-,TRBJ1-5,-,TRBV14,TGTGCCAGCAGCCAAGATGTGCGTCAGCCCCAGCATTTT,CASSQDVRQPQHF
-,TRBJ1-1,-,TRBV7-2,TGTGCCAGCAGCTTATCGGGCACTGAAGCTTTCTTT,CASSLSGTEAFF
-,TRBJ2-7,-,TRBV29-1,TGCAGCGTTGTTCTACAGACCCAGCTATACGAGCAGTACTTC,CSVVLQTQLYEQYF
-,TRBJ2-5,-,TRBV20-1,TGCAGTGCTAGTCTGGCGGGGGCCTATGGGACCCAGTACTTC,CSASLAGAYGTQYF
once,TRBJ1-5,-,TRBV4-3,TGCGCCAGCAGCCAAGAGGAGGGGTTCGGGCAGCCCCAGCATTTT,CASSQEEGFGQPQHF
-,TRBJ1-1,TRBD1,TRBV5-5,TGTGCCAGCAGCGACAAGACAGGGGGAGGAAGGGCTTTCTTT,CASSDKTGGGRAFF
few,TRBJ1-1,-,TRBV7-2,TGTGCCAGCAGCGATCGGTACGGAGCTTTCTTT,CASSDRYGAFF
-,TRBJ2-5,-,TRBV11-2,TGTGCCAGCAGTTCCTGGGACACCAACCAAGAGACCCAGTACTTC,CASSSWDTNQETQYF
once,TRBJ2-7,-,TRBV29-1,TGCAGCGTTCTTCCCAGTACATCATACGAGCAGTACTTC,CSVLPSTSYEQYF
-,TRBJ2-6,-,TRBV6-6,TGTGCCAGCAGTTACGGGCAAACTGGGGCCAACGTGCTGACTTTC,CASSYGQTGANVLTF
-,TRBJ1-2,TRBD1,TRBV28,TGTGCCAGCGGGACAGCCGACTATGGCTACACCTTC,CASGTADYGYTF
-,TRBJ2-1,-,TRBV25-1,TGTGCCAGCAGTGACTTTCGTGAGCAGTTCTTC,CASSDFREQFF
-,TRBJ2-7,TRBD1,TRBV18,TGTGCCAGCTCACCCGGGACAGGGGGTTATTACGAGCAGTACTTC,CASSPGTGGYYEQYF
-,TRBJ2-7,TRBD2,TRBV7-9,TGTGCCAGCAGCCCCTGGACTAGCGGGAACGAGCAGTACTTC,CASSPWTSGNEQYF
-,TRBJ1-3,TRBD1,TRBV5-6,TGTGCCAGCAGCAGGACCCAGGGGGCTGCGAGAAACACCATATATTTT,CASSRTQGAARNTIYF
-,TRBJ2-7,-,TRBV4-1,TGCGCCAGCAGCCCTCTAGGAGGCGGCCGTGGCGAGCAGTACTTC,CASSPLGGGRGEQYF
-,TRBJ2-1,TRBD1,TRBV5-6,TGTGCCAGCAGCTCTCAACCGGGACAGATCTACAATGAGCAGTTCTTC,CASSSQPGQIYNEQFF
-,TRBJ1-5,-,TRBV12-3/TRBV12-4,TGTGCCAGCAGTTTATATGGCGGCAGGGAGGAGAATTTT,CASSLYGGREENF
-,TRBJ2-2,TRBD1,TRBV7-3,TGTGCCAGCAGCTTAATCGGGACAGGGGACACCGGGGAGCTGTTTTTT,CASSLIGTGDTGELFF
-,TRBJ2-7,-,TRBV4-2,TGTGCCAGCAGCCAGGGGAGAGGAAATTTCTACGAGCAGTACTTC,CASSQGRGNFYEQYF
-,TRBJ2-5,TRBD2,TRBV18,TGTGCCAGCTCACTTGGACTAGCGGGGGTAGAGACCCAGTACTTC,CASSLGLAGVETQYF
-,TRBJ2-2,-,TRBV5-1,TGCGCCAGCAGACAATGGACTGGCTCGGGCACCGGGGAGCTGTTTTTT,CASRQWTGSGTGELFF
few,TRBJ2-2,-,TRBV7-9,TGTGCCAGCAGCTTAGGGCACGCGGGCGGGGAGCTGTTTTTT,CASSLGHAGGELFF
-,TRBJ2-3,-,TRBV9,TGTGCCAGCAGCGTAGACGCGGTTCGCACAGATACGCAGTATTTT,CASSVDAVRTDTQYF
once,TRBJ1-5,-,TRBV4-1,TGCGCCAGCAGCCAAGAACAGGGAACCAATCAGCCCCAGCATTTT,CASSQEQGTNQPQHF
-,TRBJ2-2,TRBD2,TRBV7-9,TGTGCCAGCAGCTATGGACTAGCGGGAGTCCTAAATTCAGGAGAGCTGTTTTTT,CASSYGLAGVLNSGELFF
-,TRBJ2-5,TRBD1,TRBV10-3,TGTGCCATCAGTGATGAGACAGGGGGCTTAGAGACCCAGTACTTC,CAISDETGGLETQYF
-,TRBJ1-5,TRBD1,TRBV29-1,TGCAGCGTTGGAGGGGGCGGAGATCAGCCCCAGCATTTT,CSVGGGGDQPQHF
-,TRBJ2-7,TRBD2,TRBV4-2,TGTGCCAGCAGCCCATCCGCCGGGACTAGCGACTCCTACGAGCAGTACTTC,CASSPSAGTSDSYEQYF
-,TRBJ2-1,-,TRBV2,TGTGCCAGCAGTGAAAGACCCCGGCCCCTAGCTGGGTACAATGAGCAGTTCTTC,CASSERPRPLAGYNEQFF
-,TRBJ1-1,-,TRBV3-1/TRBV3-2,TGTGCCAGCAGCCGCTTTGGGGGGTTCACTGAAGCTTTCTTT,CASSRFGGFTEAFF
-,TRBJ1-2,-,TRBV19,TGTGCCAGTAGCCCCAGGGGCGCAAACTATGGCTACACCTTC,CASSPRGANYGYTF
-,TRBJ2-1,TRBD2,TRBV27,TGTGCCAGCAGTTTATCCGGGGGGTTTTATTACAATGAGCAGTTCTTC,CASSLSGGFYYNEQFF
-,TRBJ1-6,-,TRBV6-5,TGTGCCAGCAACCCCGGGGGGGGGCGTCATTCACCCCTCCACTTT,CASNPGGGRHSPLHF
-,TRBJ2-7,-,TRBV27,TGTGCCAGCAGTTTGGCCAGGGGATACGAGCAGTACTTC,CASSLARGYEQYF
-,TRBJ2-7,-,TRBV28,TGTGCCAGCAGTCCCAATGTGGGGGGGCGACGGGAGCAGTACTTC,CASSPNVGGRREQYF
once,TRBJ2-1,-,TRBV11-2,TGTGCCAGCAGACTACAGGGCAATGAGCAGTTCTTC,CASRLQGNEQFF
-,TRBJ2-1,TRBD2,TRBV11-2,TGTGCCAGCAGCTTAGGGCGGGGGTACAATGAGCAGTTCTTC,CASSLGRGYNEQFF
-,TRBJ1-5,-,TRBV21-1,TGTGCCAGCAGCATTACAGGGAAAGTCAATCAGCCCCAGCATTTT,CASSITGKVNQPQHF
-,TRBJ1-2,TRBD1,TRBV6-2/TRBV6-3,TGTGCCAGCAGTAACCGCGGGACAGGGGAAGGCTACACCTTC,CASSNRGTGEGYTF
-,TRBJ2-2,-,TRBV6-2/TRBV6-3,TGTGCCAGCAGTCTCGCCTCCAGGACCGGGGAGCTGTTTTTT,CASSLASRTGELFF